This T cell receptor (beta chain) was sequenced for a study of kidney transplant recipient with SARS-CoV-2 infection. TCRdb re-called the reads through MiXCR, storing one row per CDR3 protein. The sample consists of 200,000 to 250,000 distinct CDR3 sequences, under 30% of them appearing once. With 3 bases removed from V and 0 bases from J, the gap between germline ends came to 11 bases. From germline, CDR1 is LNHDA and CDR2 SQIVND (reference sequence). The CDR3 consists of 15 residues. This clonotype was recorded at least ten times. Specimen: a blood sample, collected at baseline and on day 111 from a kidney transplant recipient. The genes are TRBV19 and TRBJ1-1; D call uncertain. This sequence originates from a male patient between 25 and 39 years old who had COVID-19 and was a kidney transplant recipient. The T cells may partly be graft donor cells. The CDR3 region has the DNA TGTGCCAGTAGTATCTCTGCTCTCATGAACACTGAAGCTTTCTTT. Translating gives CASSISALMNTEAFF. The full variable domain, with the rest looked up from reference TRBV19 and TRBJ1-1, is DGGITQSPKYLFRKEGQNVTLSCEQNLNHDAMYWYRQDPGQGLRLIYYSQIVNDFQKGDIAEGYSVSREKKESFPLTVTSAQKNPTAFYLCASSISALMNTEAFFGQGTRLTVV.